Presented here are 25 T cell receptor beta chains from one specimen sequenced in a study of shared clonotypes between healthy human individuals. The data were produced by immunoSEQ multiplex PCR, yet TCRdb's version contains in-frame clones alone and is incomplete. In the table there are a few hundred thousand clones, roughly 97% of which are singletons. The source material was naive CD4+ T cells sorted from blood. Subset: CD45RA+ positively selected. The receptor set was obtained from a woman aged 25 to 39 in good health.

This chain uses TRBV28 with TRBJ2-7; the match to TRBD1 covers 9 bases. The ends lost 6 bases at V and 2 bases at J; junction bases unmatched: 5. This CDR3 is 14 amino acids long. CDR1 is MDHEN and CDR2 is SYDVKM in the germline V gene. The CDR3: CASSRDRGAYEQYF. DNA for the CDR3: TGTGCCAGCAGCCGCGACAGGGGGGCCTACGAGCAGTACTTC.

V usage is TRBV7-9 and J usage is TRBJ2-7; TRBD2 agrees at 8 bases. After removal of 6 bases from V and 5 bases from J, the junction contained 9 bases not matched to a gene. The CDR3 totals 14 residues. Germline lookup yields CDR1 SEHNR and CDR2 FQNEAQ (reference sequence). The CDR3 DNA follows: TGTGCCAGCAGTCATTCCGGGACTAGTAACGAGCAGTACTTC. This sequence encodes CASSHSGTSNEQYF.

The chain has TRBV15 and TRBJ1-2, with 8 bases that match TRBD1. V lost 0 bases and J lost 8; bases outside the gene matches: 11. Looked up from germline, CDR1 is LNHNV and CDR2 is YYDKDF (reference sequence). CDR3 length: 16 residues. CDR3 sequence: CATSRDEHGQGGGYTF. The CDR3 nucleotides are TGTGCCACCAGCAGAGATGAGCACGGACAGGGTGGGGGCTACACCTTC.

The chain is built from TRBV27 and TRBJ2-3; 7 bases fit TRBD1. With V trimmed by 4 bases and J by 5 bases, 6 bases remained unmatched. CDR1 MNHEY and CDR2 SMNVEV come from the germline V gene (reference sequence). There are 14 residues in the CDR3. CDR3: CASSYDRVGDTQYF. DNA for the CDR3: TGTGCCAGCAGTTATGACAGGGTGGGAGATACGCAGTATTTT.

This chain uses TRBV28 with TRBJ2-7; 7 bases are shared with TRBD1. Germline lookup yields CDR1 MDHEN and CDR2 SYDVKM. The trim removed 6 bases at V and 6 bases at J, leaving 5 bases unmatched. The CDR3 spans 12 residues. CDR3: CASRIPGGEQYF. DNA of the CDR3: TGTGCCAGCAGGATTCCAGGGGGCGAGCAGTACTTC.

This chain connects TRBV7-9 to TRBJ2-7; no clear D gene. This CDR3 is 12 amino acids long. CDR1 and CDR2 (germline): SEHNR, FQNEAQ (reference sequence). V lost 2 bases, J lost 9 bases, and 11 bases lay in between. The CDR3 sequence is CASSLKGVRQYF. The CDR3 DNA follows: TGTGCCAGCAGCTTAAAGGGTGTACGGCAGTACTTC. Filled out from reference TRBV7-9 and TRBJ2-7, the complete variable domain reads DTGVSQNPRHKITKRGQNVTFRCDPISEHNRLYWYRQTLGQGPEFLTYFQNEAQLEKSRLLSDRFSAERPKGSFSTLEIQRTEQGDSAMYLCASSLKGVRQYFGPGTRLTVT.

The genes are TRBV27 and TRBJ2-7, with 12 bases that match TRBD2. V lost 4 bases and J lost 2; bases outside the gene matches: 3. Germline V gives CDR1 MNHEY, CDR2 SMNVEV (reference sequence). This CDR3 is 15 amino acids long. CDR3 coding DNA: TGTGCCAGCAGTTCTGGACTAGCGGGACCCTACGAGCAGTACTTC. Its translation is CASSSGLAGPYEQYF.

The chain uses TRBV28 and TRBJ2-5; D possibly uses TRBD1 or TRBD2 (5 bases each). Deletions cut 6 bases from V and 0 bases from J, with 14 bases between. Germline V CDR1 and CDR2: MDHEN, SYDVKM. This CDR3 has 15 residues. The CDR3 here is CASRKPLGDQETQYF. DNA for the CDR3: TGTGCCAGCAGAAAACCCCTGGGGGACCAAGAGACCCAGTACTTC.

In nucleotides, the CDR3 is TGTGCCAGCAGCGGAGGGGAAAGCGGAACAAGGGTCACAGATACGCAGTATTTT. Protein sequence: CASSGGESGTRVTDTQYF. The chain is built from TRBV9 and TRBJ2-3; D tentatively fits TRBD1 or TRBD2 (5 bases each). V lost 3 bases and J 2 bases, leaving 22 bases between the germline ends. This CDR3 comprises 18 residues. Germline CDR1 reads SGDLS; CDR2 reads YYNGEE.

The rearrangement uses TRBV7-2 and TRBJ1-5; 10 positions match TRBD1. The germline gives CDR1 SGHTA, CDR2 FQGNSA. Germline trimming cut 5 bases from V and 5 bases from J; bases unmatched to any gene: 9. The CDR3 contains 16 residues. The CDR3 here is CASSTDRGLDYQPQHF. The CDR3 DNA reads TGTGCCAGCAGCACAGACAGGGGGCTTGACTATCAGCCCCAGCATTTT.

The rearrangement uses TRBV30 and TRBJ2-2; TRBD1 is a possible D gene (6 bases). V was clipped by 3 bases and J by 7 bases, with 15 bases between them. Germline CDR1 is GTSNPN and CDR2 is SVGIG (reference sequence). The CDR3 spans 14 residues. CDR3 region: CAWRSPQGFGELFF. The CDR3 nucleotides are TGTGCCTGGAGGAGTCCCCAGGGGTTCGGGGAGCTGTTTTTT.

CDR3 bases: TGCGCCAGCAGAATTACGAGCGGGAGCTACAATGAGCAGTTCTTC. As protein: CASRITSGSYNEQFF. The chain combines TRBV5-1 with TRBJ2-1, with 8 bases aligning to TRBD2. Germline CDR1 reads SGHRS; CDR2 reads YFSETQ. After removal of 5 bases from V and 3 bases from J, the junction contained 7 bases not matched to a gene. The CDR3 has 15 residues.

The V gene is TRBV7-8, the J gene TRBJ2-1, with 9 positions matching TRBD2. Germline V CDR1 and CDR2: SGHVS, FQNEAQ. The CDR3 totals 16 residues. V lost 3 bases, J lost 7 bases, and 10 bases stayed unmatched. The CDR3 sequence is CASSFPPGGRENEQFF. CDR3 nucleotide sequence: TGTGCCAGCAGCTTCCCCCCGGGCGGGAGGGAGAATGAGCAGTTCTTC.

The chain links TRBV18 to TRBJ2-5, with D hard to call. There are 14 residues in the CDR3. V was trimmed by 4 bases and J by 2 bases, leaving 11 bases between them. Germline CDR1 KGHSH, CDR2 LQKENI. The CDR3 coding sequence is TGTGCCAGCTCACAGCAGGACGGTCAAGAGACCCAGTACTTC. As protein: CASSQQDGQETQYF.

V is TRBV19 and J is TRBJ1-1, with D perhaps TRBD1 (6 bases). The V gene lost 3 bases and the J gene lost 0 bases, with 11 bases spanning the gap. The CDR3 covers 15 residues. CDR1 is LNHDA, CDR2 SQIVND, per germline (reference sequence). CDR3 residues: CASSIMDRLNTEAFF. Written as DNA, the CDR3 is TGTGCCAGTAGTATTATGGACAGACTGAACACTGAAGCTTTCTTT. The full variable domain, its missing parts supplied by reference TRBV19 and TRBJ1-1, is DGGITQSPKYLFRKEGQNVTLSCEQNLNHDAMYWYRQDPGQGLRLIYYSQIVNDFQKGDIAEGYSVSREKKESFPLTVTSAQKNPTAFYLCASSIMDRLNTEAFFGQGTRLTVV.

V gene TRBV18 combines with J gene TRBJ2-7; D may correspond to TRBD1 or TRBD2 (5 bases each). The germline V gene has CDR1 KGHSH and CDR2 LQKENI. V dropped 4 bases and J dropped 3 bases, with 10 bases sitting between them. CDR3 length equals 13 residues. CDR3 region: CASSLGVSYEQYF. The CDR3 DNA sequence: TGTGCCAGCTCACTGGGGGTAAGCTACGAGCAGTACTTC.

The chain couples TRBV19 to TRBJ2-7, with 7 bases identical to TRBD1. V dropped 4 bases and J dropped 2; count of bases not matched to a gene: 8. This CDR3 comprises 15 residues. Germline-derived CDR1 and CDR2 are LNHDA and SQIVND (reference sequence). In DNA form, the CDR3 reads TGTGCCAGTAGTACGGGACAGCCTGGGGCCTACGAGCAGTACTTC. As protein: CASSTGQPGAYEQYF.

This rearrangement joins TRBV5-1 to TRBJ1-6; unclear D gene. CDR3 length: 12 residues. The germline V gene has CDR1 SGHRS and CDR2 YFSETQ. Between the trimmed V and J ends, which lost 2 bases and 8 bases, there was a span of 5 bases. The CDR3 region is CASSLPDSPLHF. CDR3 in DNA: TGCGCCAGCAGCTTACCTGATTCACCCCTCCACTTT.

The chain carries TRBV28 and TRBJ2-1, with 10 bases matching TRBD2. J lost 10 bases, V lost 7 bases, and 13 bases had no gene match. Germline CDR1 reads MDHEN; CDR2 reads SYDVKM. There are 15 residues in the CDR3. The CDR3 sequence: CASTRSGRAVREQFF. The CDR3 nucleotides are TGTGCCAGCACCCGAAGCGGGAGGGCCGTTAGGGAGCAGTTCTTC.

This clone was observed a single time. The DNA for the CDR3 is TGTGCCAGCAGCCGTCTCTCCTGGGACAGGGTTAAAAACATTCAGTACTTC. As protein: CASSRLSWDRVKNIQYF. The gene calls are TRBV28 and TRBJ2-4, with TRBD1 matching over 9 bases. This CDR3 is 17 amino acids long. After removal of 6 bases from V and 4 bases from J, the junction contained 13 bases not matched to a gene. The germline V gene has CDR1 MDHEN and CDR2 SYDVKM.

The V and J genes are TRBV6-5 and TRBJ2-3; 7 bases line up with TRBD2. J gave up 0 bases and V 0 bases, and 3 bases lay outside the gene matches. Germline lookup yields CDR1 MNHEY and CDR2 SVGAGI. This CDR3 contains 16 residues. The CDR3 spells CASSYSRGLSTDTQYF. CDR3 DNA: TGTGCCAGCAGTTACTCCCGGGGACTAAGCACAGATACGCAGTATTTT.

This chain uses TRBV2 with TRBJ1-5; D might be TRBD1 (5 bases). Trimming shortened V by 6 bases and J by 4 bases, and 34 bases separated the two germline ends. The CDR3 is 21 amino acids. Germline V gives CDR1 SNHLY, CDR2 FYNNEI. The CDR3 nucleotides are TGTGCCAGCAGGGATTACCAACCTGGCGGAGAGTTAGCAGGGCCGAATCAGCCCCAGCATTTT. Translating gives CASRDYQPGGELAGPNQPQHF.

The V gene is TRBV27, the J gene TRBJ2-1, with D possibly TRBD2 on 6 matching bases. The CDR3 runs 16 residues. The V and J ends lost 5 bases and 1 base respectively, with 15 bases between them. In germline, CDR1 is MNHEY, CDR2 SMNVEV (reference sequence). The CDR3 coding sequence is TGTGCCAGCAGTACCCCAGGAGGGTCATCCTACAATGAGCAGTTCTTC. This translates into CASSTPGGSSYNEQFF.

J is TRBJ2-2 and V is TRBV5-6, with D unresolved. Germline CDR1 is SGHDT and CDR2 is YYEEEE. The CDR3 runs 12 residues. V was cut by 1 base and J by 4 bases, with 2 bases left in between. CDR3 in amino acids: CASSLITGELFF. The CDR3 DNA follows: TGTGCCAGCAGCTTGATCACCGGGGAGCTGTTTTTT.

V usage is TRBV18 and J usage is TRBJ2-1; a weak D match, TRBD2 (5 bases). The germline gives CDR1 KGHSH, CDR2 LQKENI. The CDR3 is made up of 19 amino acids. V was shortened by 6 bases and J by 0 bases, with 24 bases between the two germline ends. The CDR3 nucleotides are TGTGCCAGCTCCCGCGCGGTTGGGAGCCTATCGAGCTCCTACAATGAGCAGTTCTTC. It is translated as CASSRAVGSLSSSYNEQFF. The variable domain in full, completed from reference TRBV18 and TRBJ2-1, reads NAGVMQNPRHLVRRRGQEARLRCSPMKGHSHVYWYRQLPEEGLKFMVYLQKENIIDESGMPKERFSAEFPKEGPSILRIQQVVRGDSAAYFCASSRAVGSLSSSYNEQFFGPGTRLTVL.